These T cell receptor beta chains were read from a single sample in a study of OX40 agonist ivuxolimab in advanced cancers. The table came from immunoSEQ multiplex PCR; TCRdb's copy has only in-frame clones and leaves some out. The table lists over 65,000 clones, just over 85% of them singletons. The specimen comprised CD4+ or CD8+ T cells sorted from blood, sampled in a trial of the OX40 agonist ivuxolimab. Receptors originate from an adult with an advanced solid tumor such as melanoma, head and neck, liver or kidney cancer. Each CDR3 is given with its conserved first and last residue. D genes are given only for firm matches. Clone size appears in some rows only: once, few, many, or a class for an expanded clone.

v_call	d_call	j_call	clone_size	cdr3_aa	cdr3_nt
TRBV9	NA	TRBJ2-2	NA	CASSVVDTTTGELFF	TGTGCCAGCAGCGTAGTGGACACTACCACCGGGGAGCTGTTTTTT
TRBV7-8	TRBD1	TRBJ2-4	NA	CASSLVPRTGTENIQYF	TGTGCCAGCAGCTTAGTTCCCAGAACCGGGACAGAAAACATTCAGTACTTC
TRBV27	NA	TRBJ1-2	NA	CASSFSNTYGYTF	TGTGCCAGCAGTTTCAGTAATACCTATGGCTACACCTTC
TRBV2	NA	TRBJ2-7	NA	CAISSGEQYF	TGTGCCATCAGTAGCGGCGAGCAGTACTTC
TRBV28	NA	TRBJ1-2	NA	CASSEGLRYGYTF	TGTGCCAGCAGTGAGGGGCTGCGCTATGGCTACACCTTC
TRBV4-1	NA	TRBJ1-1	NA	CASSQGVPGMDRPEAFF	TGCGCCAGCAGCCAAGGGGTTCCAGGGATGGATCGGCCTGAAGCTTTCTTT
TRBV6-1	TRBD1	TRBJ2-7	few	CASSERTPGGEQYF	TGTGCCAGCAGTGAGCGGACCCCAGGGGGCGAGCAGTACTTC
TRBV6-1	TRBD1	TRBJ1-4	NA	CASRREQGSEKLFF	TGTGCCAGCAGAAGGGAACAGGGGAGTGAAAAACTGTTTTTT
TRBV6-6	NA	TRBJ1-2	NA	CASMKDYGYTF	TGTGCCAGCATGAAGGACTATGGCTACACCTTC
TRBV5-1	NA	TRBJ1-1	NA	CASSPGQSNTEAFF	TGCGCCAGCAGCCCGGGACAATCGAACACTGAAGCTTTCTTT
TRBV6-6	NA	TRBJ1-1	NA	CASTRGGDLSTEAFF	TGTGCCAGCACCCGGGGTGGGGATTTGAGCACTGAAGCTTTCTTT
TRBV13	NA	TRBJ1-1	NA	CASSNGRDTEAFF	TGTGCCAGCAGCAACGGGAGAGATACTGAAGCTTTCTTT
TRBV25-1	NA	TRBJ1-1	NA	CASSDGGKTEAFF	TGTGCCAGCAGTGACGGGGGAAAAACTGAAGCTTTCTTT
TRBV11-2	NA	TRBJ1-6	NA	CASSPRAPRGGSPLHF	TGTGCCAGCAGCCCCCGGGCCCCCAGGGGAGGTTCACCCCTCCACTTT
TRBV7-9	NA	TRBJ1-2	few	CASSLRSPGYTF	TGTGCCAGCAGCTTAAGGTCCCCTGGCTACACCTTC
TRBV27	NA	TRBJ2-3	NA	CASSLGGLTDTQYF	TGTGCCAGCAGTTTGGGGGGCCTCACAGATACGCAGTATTTT
TRBV4-1	NA	TRBJ1-2	NA	CASSQTISGFYGYTF	TGCGCCAGCAGCCAAACGATCTCGGGGTTTTATGGCTACACCTTC
TRBV7-2	NA	TRBJ2-3	NA	CASSQTSKTDTQYF	TGTGCCAGCAGCCAGACTAGTAAAACAGATACGCAGTATTTT
TRBV5-1	NA	TRBJ2-7	NA	CASSLVPGQDEQYF	TGCGCCAGCAGCTTGGTTCCAGGGCAGGACGAGCAGTACTTC
TRBV30	NA	TRBJ2-1	NA	CAWSGPGYGGEQFF	TGTGCCTGGAGTGGGCCGGGATACGGAGGTGAGCAGTTCTTC
TRBV27	NA	TRBJ2-5	NA	CASSKNMGQETQYF	TGTGCCAGCAGTAAAAACATGGGCCAAGAGACCCAGTACTTC
TRBV5-1	NA	TRBJ2-1	NA	CASSLAGGSNYNEQFF	TGCGCCAGCAGCTTGGCCGGCGGCTCCAATTACAATGAGCAGTTCTTC
TRBV21-1	NA	TRBJ2-7	NA	CASSRRSWDREDEQYF	TGTGCCAGCAGCAGACGAAGCTGGGACAGGGAGGACGAGCAGTACTTC
TRBV30	TRBD1	TRBJ2-6	NA	CAWRGTVSGANVLTF	TGTGCCTGGAGGGGGACAGTCTCTGGGGCCAACGTCCTGACTTTC
TRBV19	TRBD2	TRBJ2-2	NA	CASSIGIRGLAAGGELFF	TGTGCCAGTAGTATCGGGATCCGTGGACTAGCGGCGGGCGGGGAGCTGTTTTTT
TRBV10-3	TRBD1	TRBJ2-4	once	CAISAGQGDIQYF	TGTGCCATCAGTGCGGGACAGGGTGACATTCAGTACTTC
TRBV7-8	NA	TRBJ2-2	NA	CASSFKGGPRNFDSTGELFF	TGTGCCAGCAGCTTTAAGGGGGGGCCTCGAAACTTCGACAGTACCGGGGAGCTGTTTTTT
TRBV19	NA	TRBJ1-1	NA	CASSILSARGGTEAFF	TGTGCCAGTAGTATTTTATCGGCCAGGGGAGGCACTGAAGCTTTCTTT
TRBV15	NA	TRBJ2-7	NA	CATSRVGGWTDSSYEQYF	TGTGCCACCAGCAGAGTAGGGGGATGGACAGACAGCTCCTACGAGCAGTACTTC
TRBV11-3	TRBD1	TRBJ2-1	once	CASRFTGGGEQFF	TGTGCCAGCAGATTTACAGGGGGCGGTGAGCAGTTCTTC
TRBV15	NA	TRBJ2-5	NA	CATSRDLSKETQYF	TGTGCCACCAGCAGAGATCTCTCCAAGGAGACCCAGTACTTC
TRBV7-9	NA	TRBJ2-2	NA	CASIRGGLNTGELFF	TGTGCCAGCATTCGCGGGGGCCTGAACACCGGGGAGCTGTTTTTT
TRBV18	NA	TRBJ1-1	NA	CASSPLVEDLNTEAFF	TGTGCCAGCTCACCATTGGTCGAGGATTTGAACACTGAAGCTTTCTTT
TRBV19	TRBD2	TRBJ2-1	NA	CASSYPSGSNEQFF	TGTGCCAGTAGTTACCCTAGCGGGAGCAATGAGCAGTTCTTC